This T cell receptor (beta chain) stems from a study of cytomegalovirus exposure and HLA in healthy donors. Study observations and caveats: High specificity and sensitivity for cytomegalovirus status were reported for the classifier. The study had only CMV serostatus as immune exposure information.

A word on this clone: What it binds is unknown.

A multiplex PCR was run with 60 Vbeta primers and 13 Jbeta primers. The method was immunoSEQ multiplex PCR; TCRdb's version includes in-frame clones alone and lacks a portion of them. The repertoire includes around 28,000 clones, around nine tenths of them detected once, and 2.5% to 3.5% sits in the top ten. Germline V gene data show CDR1 as SGHRS and CDR2 as YFSETQ. This CDR3 is 15 amino acids long. V was shortened by 0 bases and J by 0 bases, with 7 bases between the two germline ends. This sequence joins TRBV5-1 and TRBJ1-3, with D hard to call. The receptor was derived from a boy younger than 18 in good health and CMV-seronegative. Source material: PBMCs. CDR3 sequence: CASSLVASSGNTIYF. The CDR3 DNA is TGCGCCAGCAGCTTGGTTGCCAGCTCTGGAAACACCATATATTTT.